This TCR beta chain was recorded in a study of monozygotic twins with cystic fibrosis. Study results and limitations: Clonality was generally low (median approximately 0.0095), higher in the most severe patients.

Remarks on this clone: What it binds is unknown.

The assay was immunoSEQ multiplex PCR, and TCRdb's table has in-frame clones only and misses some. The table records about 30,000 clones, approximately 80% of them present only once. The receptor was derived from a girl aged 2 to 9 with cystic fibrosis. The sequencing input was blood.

CDR3 nucleotides: TGTGCCAGCAGTCAGACAGGGGCGAACACCGGGGAGCTGTTTTTT. Translating it yields CASSQTGANTGELFF. The V call is TRBV2, the J call TRBJ2-2, with 8 nucleotides matching TRBD1. The CDR3 consists of 15 residues. CDR1 is SNHLY and CDR2 is FYNNEI in the germline V gene. Germline trimming cut 5 bases from V and 0 bases from J; bases unmatched to any gene: 2.